A selection of T cell receptor beta chains follows, all from one sample in a study of OX40 agonist ivuxolimab in advanced cancers. Using immunoSEQ multiplex PCR, the repertoire was profiled, and TCRdb retains in-frame clones only, with some absent. Seen here are 45,000 to 65,000 clones, approximately 82% observed once, and the top ten hold roughly 3.7%. Material: CD4+ or CD8+ T cells sorted from blood, obtained in a trial of the OX40 agonist ivuxolimab. The source is an adult with an advanced solid tumor such as melanoma, head and neck, liver or kidney cancer. CDR3s include the opening cysteine and the closing phenylalanine or tryptophan. D genes are given only for firm matches. Where a row states a size, it is once, few, many or the class of an expanded clone; other rows omit it.

15 - TRBJ2-3 TRBD2 TRBV18 CASSPLAGGRDTQYF TGTGCCAGCTCACCACTCGCGGGGGGAAGAGATACGCAGTATTTT
14 - TRBJ1-4 - TRBV28 CASSSQGGGEKLFF TGTGCCAGCAGTTCCCAGGGAGGGGGTGAAAAACTGTTTTTT
14 few TRBJ2-1 - TRBV18 CASSPRLAFDEQFF TGTGCCAGCTCACCACGTCTAGCGTTCGATGAGCAGTTCTTC
13 - TRBJ1-1 TRBD1 TRBV29-1 CSSLTGFDTEAFF TGCAGCTCCTTGACAGGGTTTGACACTGAAGCTTTCTTT
15 - TRBJ1-5 - TRBV27 CASSFGRYGRQPQHF TGTGCCAGCAGTTTCGGGAGGTATGGCCGGCAGCCCCAGCATTTT
15 once TRBJ1-1 - TRBV7-2 CASSLARVPGTEAFF TGTGCCAGCAGCTTAGCGAGGGTTCCTGGTACTGAAGCTTTCTTT
14 - TRBJ2-2 - TRBV19 CAIRETPNTGELFF TGTGCCATCAGGGAGACACCCAACACCGGGGAGCTGTTTTTT
16 - TRBJ1-2 - TRBV7-9 CASSFGGNRLGYGYTF TGTGCCAGCAGCTTCGGGGGGAACAGACTCGGGTATGGCTACACCTTC
15 - TRBJ1-5 - TRBV18 CASSPMRTVTQPQHF TGTGCCAGCTCACCAATGAGAACAGTTACTCAGCCCCAGCATTTT
14 - TRBJ1-2 TRBD1 TRBV9 CASNRLDRSYGYTF TGTGCCAGCAACCGTCTGGACAGGAGCTATGGCTACACCTTC
14 once TRBJ2-7 - TRBV7-9 CASSPLTLTYEQYF TGTGCCAGCAGCCCCCTGACCCTGACCTACGAGCAGTACTTC
13 - TRBJ2-3 - TRBV7-3 CASSSTRSDTQYF TGTGCCAGCAGCTCGACTAGATCAGATACGCAGTATTTT
16 - TRBJ1-1 TRBD1 TRBV6-6 CASRKPRQGSNTEAFF TGTGCCAGCAGGAAGCCGCGACAGGGGTCGAACACTGAAGCTTTCTTT
17 - TRBJ1-1 - TRBV5-8 CASSLEAGANTNTEAFF TGTGCCAGCAGCTTGGAGGCAGGGGCGAATACGAACACTGAAGCTTTCTTT
14 - TRBJ1-3 - TRBV27 CASSFTGSGNTIYF TGTGCCAGCAGTTTCACAGGTTCGGGAAACACCATATATTTT
14 - TRBJ1-1 TRBD1 TRBV6-5 CASRPTGRGTEAFF TGTGCCAGCAGACCGACAGGGAGGGGCACTGAAGCTTTCTTT
14 - TRBJ2-5 - TRBV5-1 CASSFSTTQETQYF TGCGCCAGCAGCTTTTCGACCACCCAAGAGACCCAGTACTTC
17 - TRBJ1-4 - TRBV12-5 CASGLGPRGDGNEKLFF TGTGCTAGTGGTTTGGGTCCGAGGGGGGACGGGAATGAAAAACTGTTTTTT
14 - TRBJ1-2 - TRBV9 CASSVGPGGYGYTF -
18 - TRBJ1-2 TRBD1 TRBV4-1 CASSQEAQGRRRGDGYTF TGCGCCAGCAGCCAAGAAGCACAGGGGCGCCGACGGGGTGATGGCTACACCTTC
15 - TRBJ1-3 TRBD1 TRBV7-2 CASSLAAGGGNTIYF TGTGCCAGCAGCTTAGCGGCAGGGGGTGGAAACACCATATATTTT
16 - TRBJ1-1 - TRBV15 CATSRVFTPRNTEAFF TGTGCCACCAGCAGAGTATTTACCCCACGGAACACTGAAGCTTTCTTT
15 - TRBJ2-1 TRBD2 TRBV9 CASSSSGGFYNEQFF TGTGCCAGCAGCTCGAGCGGGGGTTTCTACAATGAGCAGTTCTTC
19 - TRBJ2-2 - TRBV7-2 CASSLPGTNPAPNTGELFF TGTGCCAGCAGCTTACCCGGGACAAATCCAGCCCCGAACACCGGGGAGCTGTTTTTT
13 - TRBJ2-1 - TRBV29-1 CSVLREIDNEQFF TGCAGCGTTCTTCGGGAGATAGACAATGAGCAGTTCTTC
14 - TRBJ1-4 TRBD1 TRBV2 CASSRTGVNEKLFF TGTGCCAGCAGTCGTACAGGGGTTAATGAAAAACTGTTTTTT
14 - TRBJ1-1 - TRBV10-2 CASSEPGVGGEAFF TGCGCCAGCAGTGAGCCGGGGGTGGGGGGTGAAGCTTTCTTT
14 - TRBJ2-2 TRBD1 TRBV6-5 CASKGTGSTGELFF TGTGCCAGCAAGGGGACAGGATCCACCGGGGAGCTGTTTTTT
14 few TRBJ1-1 - TRBV5-1 CASSFGGRNTEAFF TGCGCCAGCAGCTTTGGAGGAAGGAACACTGAAGCTTTCTTT
13 - TRBJ2-7 - TRBV7-2 CASSRDSLNEQYF TGTGCCAGCAGCCGGGATTCGCTCAACGAGCAGTACTTC